These 22 T cell receptor beta chains originate from one sample sequenced in a study of CD8+CD57+ T cells in acquired aplastic anemia. Genomic DNA constituted the template upon which TCR beta VDJ and CDR3 profiling was performed. One entry per CDR3 protein results from TCRdb running MiXCR on the reads. This table holds 120,000 or so distinct CDR3 sequences, about two fifths found once. Those patients picked for sequencing had displayed CD8+CD57+ cell expansion on flow cytometry. Sequencing was carried out using sorted CD4+, CD8+, or CD8+CD57+ T cells (not recorded which) from PBMCs. The receptors originated from a human donor with aplastic anemia.

In its sample, this clonotype was seen many times. This sequence joins TRBV7-6 and TRBJ2-7; no clear D gene. This CDR3 has 13 residues. CDR1 SGHVS and CDR2 FNYEAQ come from the germline V gene. V was shortened by 2 bases and J by 3 bases, with 8 bases between the two germline ends. The CDR3: CASSLSPGYEQYV. DNA for the CDR3: TGTGCCAGCAGCTTATCGCCAGGCTACGAGCAGTACGTC.

This clonotype was observed at least ten times. The chain has TRBV2 and TRBJ1-2; TRBD1 is a possible D gene (6 bases). CDR1 SNHLY and CDR2 FYNNEI come from the germline V gene. Trimming stripped 2 bases from V and 2 bases from J, with 9 bases between. The CDR3 loop spans 14 amino acids. The CDR3 loop reads CASSESGQNYGYTF. For the CDR3, the DNA is TGTGCCAGCAGTGAAAGTGGACAGAACTATGGCTACACCTTC.

V and J are TRBV7-3 and TRBJ1-4; 9 bases are shared with TRBD1. Looked up from germline, CDR1 is SGHTA and CDR2 is FQGTGA. CDR3 length equals 14 residues. V was pared by 5 bases and J by 5 bases, with 3 bases of the junction left unmatched. CDR3 region: CASSPDRGNEKLFF. The DNA for the CDR3 is TGTGCCAGCAGCCCGGACAGGGGCAATGAAAAACTGTTTTTT.

This clonotype was picked up a small number of times. The chain has TRBV3-1 and TRBJ2-3; 8 nucleotides agree with TRBD2. The CDR3 covers 17 residues. Germline-derived CDR1 and CDR2 are LGHDT and YNNKEL (reference sequence). V was pared by 0 bases and J by 1 base, with 6 bases of the junction left unmatched. The CDR3 DNA reads as TGTGCCAGCAGCCAAGATGTCAGAGCGGGGGGCACAGATACGCAGTATTTT. Its translation is CASSQDVRAGGTDTQYF.

The V gene is TRBV2, the J gene TRBJ1-2; 8 bases are shared with TRBD1. CDR3 length: 12 amino acids. The ends lost 6 bases at V and 8 bases at J; junction bases unmatched: 5. Germline values: CDR1 SNHLY, CDR2 FYNNEI. CDR3 in DNA: TGTGCCAGCAGCCACGGACAGGGAGGCTACACCTTC. Amino acid sequence: CASSHGQGGYTF.

This clonotype was seen many times. The chain is built from TRBV6-1 and TRBJ2-7, with 9 nucleotides matching TRBD1. The V and J ends lost 7 bases and 2 bases, in that order; junction bases with no gene match: 6. The CDR3 totals 14 residues. From germline, CDR1 is MNHNS and CDR2 SASEGT. In DNA form, the CDR3 reads TGTGCCAGCACGGGACAGGGCCCAGCCTACGAGCAGTACTTC. Amino acids: CASTGQGPAYEQYF.

The sample holds many counts of this clonotype. This chain connects TRBV4-1 to TRBJ1-3; D call uncertain. The CDR3 spans 13 residues. The germline gives CDR1 MGHRA, CDR2 YSYEKL. The V end lost 4 bases, the J end lost 8 bases, and 12 bases lay between the germline ends. The CDR3 DNA sequence: TGCGCCAGCAGCCCAACCGACGGGGACACCATATATTTT. Translation: CASSPTDGDTIYF.

There are many counts of this clonotype. This chain uses TRBV20-1 with TRBJ2-5; unclear D gene. Trimming left V 6 bases short and J 4 bases short, with 6 bases between. CDR3 length: 10 amino acids. Looked up from germline, CDR1 is DFQATT and CDR2 is SNEGSKA (reference sequence). This chain's CDR3 is CSASGETQYF. Here the CDR3 DNA reads TGCAGTGCAAGTGGAGAGACCCAGTACTTC.

The chain recombines TRBV24-1 with TRBJ2-1, with D hard to call. The V gene's germline CDR1 is KGHDR and CDR2 SFDVKD. V dropped 4 bases and J dropped 0 bases, with 9 bases sitting between them. The CDR3 totals 15 residues. CDR3 in amino acids: CATSERTSSYNEQFF. CDR3 bases: TGTGCCACCAGTGAACGTACGAGCTCCTACAATGAGCAGTTCTTC.

The chain links TRBV11-1 to TRBJ2-1; no clear D gene. CDR1 is SGHAT and CDR2 is FQDESV in the germline V gene (reference sequence). V shed 3 bases and J shed 2 bases, with 11 bases lying between them. The CDR3 runs 15 residues. The CDR3 loop is CASSFVGPTYNEQFF. The CDR3, as DNA: TGTGCCAGCAGCTTTGTAGGGCCCACCTACAATGAGCAGTTCTTC.

This clonotype was detected only a few times. This sequence joins TRBV15 and TRBJ2-5; TRBD2 aligns across 7 bases. Germline lookup yields CDR1 LNHNV and CDR2 YYDKDF (reference sequence). With V trimmed by 5 bases and J by 5 bases, 5 bases remained unmatched. The CDR3 is 13 residues long. The CDR3, as DNA: TGTGCCACCAGCGTCTACGGGGGGGAGACCCAGTACTTC. This translates into CATSVYGGETQYF.

This clonotype was found many times. This rearrangement joins TRBV19 to TRBJ2-2, with D tentatively TRBD2 (5 bases). The CDR3 is 14 amino acids. Germline loops: CDR1 LNHDA, CDR2 SQIVND (reference sequence). V lost 0 bases to trimming and J lost 7 bases, with 9 bases between them. The CDR3 coding sequence is TGTGCCAGTAGTATAGAGGTTCGGGGCGGGGAGCTGTTTTTT. Its translation: CASSIEVRGGELFF.

The chain joins TRBV7-3 to TRBJ1-6; 10 bases are shared with TRBD1. Germline lookup yields CDR1 SGHTA and CDR2 FQGTGA. Trimming removed 5 bases from V and 7 bases from J; junction bases left unmatched: 5. This CDR3 has 15 amino acids. CDR3 amino acids: CASSPQGQGNSPLHF. CDR3 bases: TGTGCCAGCAGCCCCCAGGGACAGGGGAATTCACCCCTCCACTTT.

This clonotype has a count of ten or more. The rearrangement uses TRBV4-2 and TRBJ2-5; the match to TRBD2 covers 12 bases. This CDR3 comprises 16 residues. In germline, CDR1 is LGHNA, CDR2 YNFKEQ. V gave up 4 bases and J gave up 1 base; unmatched junction bases: 4. The CDR3 DNA is TGTGCCAGCAGCCCTAGCGGGGGGGCAGTCCAAGAGACCCAGTACTTC. This encodes CASSPSGGAVQETQYF.

A single count supports this clonotype. The rearrangement joins TRBV30 to TRBJ2-7, with 11 bases lining up with TRBD1. J was trimmed by 4 bases and V by 1 base; bases with no gene match: 9. Germline V gene sequence: CDR1 GTSNPN, CDR2 SVGIG (reference sequence). The CDR3 spans 16 residues. The CDR3 DNA is TGTGCCTGGAGTGCCTGGACAGGGGGCGCGTCTTACGAGCAGTACGTC. Translating it yields CAWSAWTGGASYEQYV.

This clonotype appeared many times. The chain links TRBV7-6 to TRBJ2-7; 8 nucleotides align to TRBD1. V lost 5 bases to trimming and J lost 6 bases; unmatched junction nucleotides: 12. From germline, CDR1 is SGHVS and CDR2 FNYEAQ. CDR3 length: 15 amino acids. CDR3 sequence (DNA): TGTGCCAGCAGCCCCAGGACAGGGATGCTCCGCGAGCAGTACGTC. It encodes CASSPRTGMLREQYV.

This clonotype showed up many times. The V gene is TRBV19, the J gene TRBJ2-1; 11 nucleotides line up with TRBD1. Trimming at V came to 5 bases and at J to 9 bases, leaving 6 bases not matched to a gene. The CDR3 sequence is 14 residues long. CDR1 LNHDA and CDR2 SQIVND come from the germline V gene (reference sequence). CDR3 sequence reads: CASSSGQGVSEQFF. CDR3 coding DNA: TGTGCCAGTAGTTCGGGACAGGGGGTCAGTGAGCAGTTCTTC.

This clonotype showed up many times. The genes are TRBV10-3 and TRBJ2-7; 8 positions agree with TRBD1. The CDR3 totals 14 residues. With V trimmed by 5 bases and J by 4 bases, 7 bases remained unmatched. Looked up from germline, CDR1 is ENHRY and CDR2 is SYGVKD. CDR3: CAISRGQGIYEQYF. The CDR3 DNA follows: TGTGCCATCAGTAGAGGACAGGGAATTTACGAGCAGTACTTC.

This chain uses TRBV20-1 with TRBJ2-5; no clear D gene. Germline V CDR1 and CDR2: DFQATT, SNEGSKA (reference sequence). The CDR3 totals 12 residues. V was trimmed by 4 bases and J by 1 base, leaving 7 bases between them. CDR3 nucleotide sequence: TGCAGTGCTACGCCAGGCCAAGAGACCCAGTACTTC. The encoded protein is CSATPGQETQYF.

As to this clonotype: With a much larger clone just one base away, this may be a read error. This chain uses TRBV19 with TRBJ1-3; the D gene is possibly TRBD1 (6 bases). The germline CDR1 and CDR2 sequences are LNHDA and SQIVND (reference sequence). The CDR3 is 16 residues long. The CDR3 DNA reads as TGTGCCAGTAGTTATGGACAGCTACTCTCTGGAAGCACCATATATTTT. This encodes CASSYGQLLSGSTIYF.

Many counts were recorded for this clonotype. The genes are TRBV5-8 and TRBJ2-7; D call uncertain. This CDR3 spans 13 amino acids. V was shortened by 0 bases and J by 2 bases, with 6 bases between the two germline ends. CDR1 SGHTS and CDR2 YDEGEE come from the germline V gene. This CDR3 reads CASSLGSTYEQYV. In nucleotides, the CDR3 is TGTGCCAGCAGCTTGGGCTCCACCTACGAGCAGTACGTC.

This clonotype was observed many times. The chain recombines TRBV7-9 with TRBJ1-3; unclear D gene. Trimming removed 5 bases from V and 0 bases from J, with 17 bases in between. The CDR3 loop spans 17 amino acids. Per germline, CDR1 SEHNR and CDR2 FQNEAQ (reference sequence). The CDR3 coding sequence is TGTGCCAGCAGCCCACGTGGAGGTGGTAGCTCTGGAAACACCATATATTTT. The encoded protein is CASSPRGGGSSGNTIYF.